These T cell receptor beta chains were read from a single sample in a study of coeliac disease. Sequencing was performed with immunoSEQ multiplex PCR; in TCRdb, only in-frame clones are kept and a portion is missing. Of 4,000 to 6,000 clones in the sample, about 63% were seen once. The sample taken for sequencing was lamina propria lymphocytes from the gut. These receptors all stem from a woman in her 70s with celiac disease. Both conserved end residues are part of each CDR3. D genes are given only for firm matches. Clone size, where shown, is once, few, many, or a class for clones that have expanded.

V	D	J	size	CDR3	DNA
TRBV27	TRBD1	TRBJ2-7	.	CASSLSRTGYEQYF	TGTGCCAGCAGTTTGTCGCGGACAGGCTACGAGCAGTACTTC
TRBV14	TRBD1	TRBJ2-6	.	CASSSGGYSGANVLTF	TGTGCCAGCAGCTCAGGGGGCTACTCTGGGGCCAACGTCCTGACTTTC
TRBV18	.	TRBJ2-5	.	CASTNREKRGETQYF	TGTGCCAGCACCAACAGGGAGAAGAGAGGAGAGACCCAGTACTTC
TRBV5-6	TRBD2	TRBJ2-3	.	CASSRLSGGASDTQYF	TGTGCCAGCAGCCGACTCAGCGGGGGGGCGTCAGATACGCAGTATTTT
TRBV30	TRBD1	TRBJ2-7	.	CAWTGGDSEQYF	TGTGCCTGGACAGGGGGCGATTCCGAGCAGTACTTC
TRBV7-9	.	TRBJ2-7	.	CASTGQSYEQYF	TGTGCCAGCACAGGGCAGTCCTACGAGCAGTACTTC
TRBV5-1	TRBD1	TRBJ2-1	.	CASSATGAYNEQFF	TGCGCCAGCAGCGCGACAGGGGCCTACAATGAGCAGTTCTTC
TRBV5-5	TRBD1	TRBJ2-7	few	CASSQGVGQGAVDEQYF	TGCGCCAGCAGCCAAGGCGTGGGCCAGGGGGCCGTCGACGAGCAGTACTTC
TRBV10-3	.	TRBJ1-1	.	CARATQGSEAFF	TGTGCCAGGGCGACTCAGGGGTCTGAAGCTTTCTTT
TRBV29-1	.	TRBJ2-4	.	CSVDPGTGKNIQYF	TGCAGCGTTGATCCGGGAACAGGGAAAAACATTCAGTACTTC
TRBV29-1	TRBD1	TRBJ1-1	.	CSVAGFQGANTEAFF	TGCAGCGTTGCCGGTTTTCAGGGGGCGAACACTGAAGCTTTCTTT
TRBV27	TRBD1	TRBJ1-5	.	CATGTGIAQPQHF	TGTGCCACCGGGACAGGGATAGCTCAGCCCCAGCATTTT
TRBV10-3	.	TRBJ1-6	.	CAISGQSSYNSPLHF	TGTGCCATCAGCGGACAGAGCTCCTATAATTCACCCCTCCACTTT
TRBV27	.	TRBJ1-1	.	CASSLNWNTEAFF	TGTGCCAGCAGCCTGAACTGGAACACTGAAGCTTTCTTT
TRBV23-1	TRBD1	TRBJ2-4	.	CASSQFPPHRGSNIQYF	TGCGCCAGCAGTCAATTTCCCCCTCACAGGGGATCGAACATTCAGTACTTC
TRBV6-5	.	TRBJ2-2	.	CASSYSGGVTGELFF	TGTGCCAGCAGTTACTCGGGCGGGGTCACCGGGGAGCTGTTTTTT
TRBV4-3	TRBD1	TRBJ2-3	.	CASSQRTGVSDTQYF	TGCGCCAGCAGCCAGAGGACAGGGGTTTCAGATACGCAGTATTTT
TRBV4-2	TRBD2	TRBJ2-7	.	CASSQDIAGGFEQYF	TGTGCCAGCAGCCAAGACATAGCGGGGGGATTCGAGCAGTACTTC
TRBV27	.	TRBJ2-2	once	CASSLLAGTGELFF	TGTGCCAGCAGTTTACTAGCCGGTACCGGGGAGCTGTTTTTT
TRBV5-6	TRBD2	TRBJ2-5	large	CASSLGLAGGDQETQYF	TGTGCCAGCAGCTTGGGACTAGCGGGGGGGGACCAAGAGACCCAGTACTTC
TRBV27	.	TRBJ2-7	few	CASSPTPGNEQYF	TGTGCCAGCAGCCCGACTCCGGGAAACGAGCAGTACTTC